This T cell receptor beta chain appears in the sequencing data of a study of shared clonotypes between healthy human individuals. For each subset, genomic DNA was distributed in equal portions over several immunoSEQ plates. Per the study methods: As immunoSEQ supplied junction-only sequences (without quality scores), filtering differed. Sequencing was performed with immunoSEQ multiplex PCR; in TCRdb, only in-frame clones are kept and a portion is missing. The DNA gave D and trimming, while V, J and clone size come from that table. The table records approximately 1.9 million clones, around 93% of them present only once. CD8 cells classed as naive were CD45RO-negative and positively selected for CCR7, excluding terminally differentiated effector memory CD45RA+ cells. Regarding the study as a whole: Clonotypes shared by all four sorted-subset donors had higher generation probabilities than non-shared clonotypes.

To note about this clone: Its cognate antigen is unknown.

This receptor was identified in a man aged 18 to 30 in good health. Some clones in this sample may be carry-over from other donors' samples. The sample taken for sequencing was naive CD8+ T cells from PBMCs.

The CDR3 region has the DNA TGTGCCAGTGGCATTTACTTACAGTTCTTC. Protein product: CASGIYLQFF. This rearrangement joins TRBV19 to TRBJ2-1; D is unclear. From germline, CDR1 is LNHDA and CDR2 SQIVND (reference sequence). The length of the CDR3 is 10 residues. Trimming took off 8 bases at V and 13 bases at J, with 12 bases between the two ends.